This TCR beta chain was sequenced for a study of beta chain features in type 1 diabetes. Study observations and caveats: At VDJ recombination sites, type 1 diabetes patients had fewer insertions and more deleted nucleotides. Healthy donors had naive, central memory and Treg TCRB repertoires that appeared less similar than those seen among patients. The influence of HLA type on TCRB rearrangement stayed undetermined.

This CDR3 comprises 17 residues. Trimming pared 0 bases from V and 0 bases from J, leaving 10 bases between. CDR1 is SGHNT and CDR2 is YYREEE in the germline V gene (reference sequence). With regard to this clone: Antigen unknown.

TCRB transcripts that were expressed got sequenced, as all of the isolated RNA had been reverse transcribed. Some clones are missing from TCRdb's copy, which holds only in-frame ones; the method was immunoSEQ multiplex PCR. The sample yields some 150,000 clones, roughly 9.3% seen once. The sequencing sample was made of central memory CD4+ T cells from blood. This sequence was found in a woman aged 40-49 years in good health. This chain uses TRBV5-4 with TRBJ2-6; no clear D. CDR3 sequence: CASSLAGLGSGANVLTF. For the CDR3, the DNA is TGTGCCAGCAGCTTGGCAGGTTTGGGCTCTGGGGCCAACGTCCTGACTTTC.